Each of the 31 T cell receptor beta chains below was sequenced from the same sample in a study of control samples from healthy donors and cancer patients. Libraries were prepared by immunoSEQ multiplex PCR; TCRdb keeps only in-frame clonotypes and omits some of them. This sample has about 110,000 clones, with approximately 88% found just once. What was sequenced was PBMCs. All receptors come from a woman aged 55-70 years with lung cancer.

The chain combines TRBV10-3 with TRBJ1-3, with 8 bases that match TRBD1. This CDR3 is 12 amino acids long. J lost 2 bases, V lost 11 bases, and 2 bases had no gene match. Germline assignment: CDR1 ENHRY and CDR2 SYGVKD. CDR3 in DNA: TGTGCCGTACAGGGGGCTGGAAACACCATATATTTT. Its translation is CAVQGAGNTIYF.

The chain couples TRBV28 to TRBJ1-2; D possibly corresponds to TRBD1 (5 bases). Germline values: CDR1 MDHEN, CDR2 SYDVKM. V was trimmed by 10 bases and J by 5 bases, leaving 23 bases between them. This CDR3 has 15 residues. The CDR3: CATRGDPGGFYGYTF. CDR3 sequence (DNA): TGTGCCACGCGGGGCGATCCAGGAGGGTTTTATGGCTACACCTTC.

The chain couples TRBV5-1 to TRBJ2-2; D is perhaps TRBD1 (5 bases). V dropped 0 bases and J dropped 7 bases, with 10 bases sitting between them. CDR3 length: 14 amino acids. In germline, CDR1 is SGHRS, CDR2 YFSETQ. The DNA of the CDR3 is TGCGCCAGCAGCTTGGCTGGGGCGAGCGGGGAGCTGTTTTTT. Translated: CASSLAGASGELFF.

The chain's CDR3 is CASNLASTDTQYF. The CDR3 bases are TGTGCCAGCAACCTGGCGAGCACAGATACGCAGTATTTT. The chain links TRBV11-3 to TRBJ2-3; no definite D call. The CDR3 spans 13 residues. Germline-derived CDR1 and CDR2 are SGHNT and YENEEA. Trimming removed 7 bases at V and 0 bases at J, with 8 bases between.

V usage is TRBV6-5 and J usage is TRBJ2-2; D may correspond to TRBD1 or TRBD2 (5 bases each). The germline CDR1 and CDR2 sequences are MNHEY and SVGAGI. The CDR3 consists of 14 residues. V gave up 8 bases and J gave up 0 bases, with 10 bases separating them. The CDR3 reads CASFGTANTGELFF. As DNA, the CDR3 is TGTGCCAGCTTCGGGACGGCGAACACCGGGGAGCTGTTTTTT.

The rearrangement joins TRBV18 to TRBJ1-6; D is ambiguous. Germline V gene sequence: CDR1 KGHSH, CDR2 LQKENI. V gave up 3 bases and J gave up 6 bases, with 6 bases separating them. The CDR3 has 13 amino acids. CDR3 protein: CASSPDSNSPLHF. The CDR3 coding sequence is TGTGCCAGCTCACCGGACTCTAATTCACCCCTCCACTTT. Variable domain in full (rest from reference TRBV18 and TRBJ1-6): NAGVMQNPRHLVRRRGQEARLRCSPMKGHSHVYWYRQLPEEGLKFMVYLQKENIIDESGMPKERFSAEFPKEGPSILRIQQVVRGDSAAYFCASSPDSNSPLHFGNGTRLTVT.

The rearrangement joins TRBV19 to TRBJ1-5; 9 nucleotides align to TRBD1. With V trimmed by 3 bases and J by 6 bases, 9 bases remained unmatched. Germline CDR1 and CDR2: LNHDA and SQIVND (reference sequence). The CDR3 totals 16 residues. CDR3 sequence: CASSMRWDRVSQPQHF. CDR3 DNA: TGTGCCAGTAGTATGAGGTGGGACAGGGTATCTCAGCCCCAGCATTTT.

The rearrangement uses TRBV6-5 and TRBJ1-2; D unclear. The CDR3 consists of 13 residues. The V gene's germline CDR1 is MNHEY and CDR2 SVGAGI. Trimming shortened V by 5 bases and J by 8 bases, and 15 bases separated the two germline ends. The CDR3: CASSPGSSPGYTF. The CDR3 coding sequence is TGTGCCAGCAGTCCCGGGAGTAGCCCGGGCTACACCTTC.

The chain combines TRBV10-2 with TRBJ1-5; 7 nucleotides line up with TRBD1. Germline values: CDR1 WSHSY, CDR2 SAAADI. This CDR3 is 13 amino acids long. With V trimmed by 6 bases and J by 6 bases, 5 bases remained unmatched. The CDR3 sequence: CASRETGRQPQHF. The CDR3 DNA reads as TGCGCCAGCAGGGAGACAGGGCGTCAGCCCCAGCATTTT.

V and J are TRBV3-1 (or the pseudogene TRBV3-2) and TRBJ2-1, with 12 nucleotides matching TRBD1. The length of the CDR3 is 16 residues. Trimming cost V 4 bases and J 9 bases; bases outside gene matches: 10. The germline CDR1 and CDR2 sequences are LGHDT and YNNKEL (reference sequence). The CDR3 sequence is CASSLSGTGGFGEQFF. The CDR3 DNA sequence: TGTGCCAGCAGCCTTTCCGGGACAGGGGGCTTCGGTGAGCAGTTCTTC.

The chain combines TRBV19 with TRBJ1-1; TRBD1 is a possible D gene (6 bases). The V gene lost 2 bases and the J gene lost 0 bases, with 7 bases spanning the gap. This CDR3 contains 14 residues. Germline assignment: CDR1 LNHDA and CDR2 SQIVND (reference sequence). The CDR3 coding sequence is TGTGCCAGTAGTATACGGGGGCTGAACACTGAAGCTTTCTTT. Translating gives CASSIRGLNTEAFF.

J is TRBJ2-1 and V is TRBV27, with 15 bases that match TRBD2. Germline loops: CDR1 MNHEY, CDR2 SMNVEV (reference sequence). This CDR3 spans 15 amino acids. Trimming removed 5 bases from V and 10 bases from J; junction bases left unmatched: 6. The CDR3 region has the DNA TGTGCCAGCAGTGGCGGACTAGCGGGAGGGCGGGAGCAGTTCTTC. Its translation is CASSGGLAGGREQFF.

Comments on this clone: A junction boundary mismatches the germline segment, possibly from a read error. The chain is built from TRBV7-7 and TRBJ2-5; the match to TRBD2 covers 11 bases. The CDR3 covers 16 residues. The germline V gene has CDR1 SSHAT and CDR2 FNYEAQ (reference sequence). The CDR3 spells CASSLGLAENQETQYF. CDR3 coding DNA: TGTGCTAGCAGCCTGGGACTAGCGGAGAATCAAGAGACCCAGTACTTC.

V gene TRBV11-2 combines with J gene TRBJ2-7, with 7 nucleotides matching TRBD1. Germline V gene data show CDR1 as SGHAT and CDR2 as FQNNGV. V lost 6 bases to trimming and J lost 2 bases; unmatched junction nucleotides: 7. The CDR3 runs 14 residues. CDR3 sequence reads: CASSTGVEAYEQYF. The CDR3 DNA follows: TGTGCCAGCAGTACAGGGGTTGAAGCCTACGAGCAGTACTTC.

The chain links TRBV7-2 to TRBJ1-1, with unresolved D. With 5 bases removed from V and 5 bases from J, the gap between germline ends came to 12 bases. Germline V CDR1 and CDR2: SGHTA, FQGNSA. This CDR3 is 13 amino acids long. For the CDR3, the DNA is TGTGCCAGCAGCCCCGGAAGGGAGACTGAAGCTTTCTTT. Residues: CASSPGRETEAFF.

The gene calls are TRBV29-1 and TRBJ2-5, with TRBD1 matching 7 bases. Germline V gene sequence: CDR1 SQVTM, CDR2 ANQGSEA. This CDR3 is 12 amino acids long. Trimming at V came to 4 bases and at J to 4 bases, leaving 3 bases not matched to a gene. In DNA, the CDR3 is TGCAGCGTTGTTAACAGGGGAGAGACCCAGTACTTC. Translation gives CSVVNRGETQYF.

This chain uses TRBV12-5 with TRBJ1-5; D ambiguous. The germline CDR1 and CDR2 sequences are LGHNT and FRNRAP. This CDR3 is 14 amino acids long. V gave up 4 bases and J gave up 3 bases, with 10 bases separating them. The CDR3 DNA reads as TGTGCTAGTGGTTCAAGGGTCTCCAATCAGCCCCAGCATTTT. This translates into CASGSRVSNQPQHF. Drawing the rest from reference TRBV12-5 and TRBJ1-5, the complete variable domain is DARVTQTPRHKVTEMGQEVTMRCQPILGHNTVFWYRQTMMQGLELLAYFRNRAPLDDSGMPKDRFSAEMPDATLATLKIQPSEPRDSAVYFCASGSRVSNQPQHFGDGTRLSIL.

The rearrangement joins TRBV11-3 to TRBJ2-1; D not certain. The V gene lost 1 base and the J gene lost 9 bases, with 7 bases spanning the gap. Germline V lookup: CDR1 SGHNT, CDR2 YENEEA. This CDR3 has 12 amino acids. CDR3 protein: CASSLGESEQFF. CDR3 nucleotides: TGTGCCAGCAGCTTAGGGGAAAGTGAGCAGTTCTTC.

The rearrangement links TRBV20-1 to TRBJ2-5; unclear D gene. CDR3 length: 11 residues. The germline V gene has CDR1 DFQATT and CDR2 SNEGSKA (reference sequence). The ends were cut back, 1 base at V and 2 bases at J, with 2 bases in the middle. Here the CDR3 DNA reads TGCAGTGCTAGAGTACAAGAGACCCAGTACTTC. Translated, it gives CSARVQETQYF.

As to this clone: One end of the junction is discordant with germline, which a read error may explain. The rearrangement links TRBV3-1 (or the pseudogene TRBV3-2) to TRBJ2-7, with a weak D call TRBD1 (6 bases). The CDR3 is 14 amino acids. Germline CDR1 is LGHDT and CDR2 is YNNKEL (reference sequence). The CDR3 bases are TGTGCCAGCAGCCAAATTGGGGGCTCCGACGAGCAGTACTTC. As protein: CASSQIGGSDEQYF.

The chain has TRBV9 and TRBJ2-7, with 7 positions matching TRBD1. This CDR3 spans 14 amino acids. V shed 4 bases, J shed 3 bases, and the junction held 7 bases outside the gene matches. The V gene's germline CDR1 is SGDLS and CDR2 YYNGEE. CDR3 residues: CASSPQGTGYEQYF. The CDR3 DNA reads as TGTGCCAGCAGCCCACAGGGGACGGGCTACGAGCAGTACTTC.

The J gene is TRBJ1-2, the V gene TRBV11-3; TRBD1 matches 8 bases. The CDR3 covers 13 residues. Germline CDR1 and CDR2: SGHNT and YENEEA. V gave up 5 bases and J gave up 2 bases; unmatched junction bases: 1. For the CDR3, the DNA is TGTGCCAGCAGCCGACAGGGGAACTATGGCTACACCTTC. Protein sequence: CASSRQGNYGYTF.

The chain carries TRBV27 and TRBJ2-7; D not certain. The CDR3 extends over 13 amino acids. Trimming stripped 4 bases from V and 0 bases from J, with 7 bases between. Per the germline V gene, CDR1 is MNHEY and CDR2 is SMNVEV (reference sequence). The CDR3, as DNA: TGTGCCAGCAGTTGGGGTCCCTCCTACGAGCAGTACTTC. Protein product: CASSWGPSYEQYF.

The genes are TRBV19 and TRBJ2-4; D is possibly TRBD2 (5 bases). V was trimmed by 3 bases and J by 0 bases, leaving 15 bases between them. The CDR3 totals 17 residues. Germline V gene sequence: CDR1 LNHDA, CDR2 SQIVND (reference sequence). The CDR3 nucleotides read TGTGCCAGTAGTATTTCGAGGGATAGGGTAGCCAAAAACATTCAGTACTTC. This sequence encodes CASSISRDRVAKNIQYF.

V gene TRBV7-3 combines with J gene TRBJ1-1, with a tentative D call TRBD1 (6 bases). Germline values: CDR1 SGHTA, CDR2 FQGTGA. V lost 1 base to trimming and J lost 3 bases, with 12 bases between them. The CDR3 sequence is 15 residues long. CDR3 loop: CASSLSQGLDTEAFF. The CDR3 DNA is TGTGCCAGCAGCTTAAGTCAGGGGTTGGACACTGAAGCTTTCTTT.

CDR3 protein: CAIRGLAGDEQFF. The CDR3 region has the DNA TGTGCCATCAGGGGACTAGCGGGAGATGAGCAGTTCTTC. The rearrangement links TRBV10-3 to TRBJ2-1; 14 nucleotides agree with TRBD2. After removal of 6 bases from V and 8 bases from J, the junction contained 0 bases not matched to a gene. The CDR3 has 13 amino acids. Per germline, CDR1 ENHRY and CDR2 SYGVKD.

This clone was seen once. V is TRBV19 and J is TRBJ1-6; 8 nucleotides align to TRBD1. V trimming: 5 bases; J trimming: 4 bases; junction bases outside the gene matches: 1. The CDR3 consists of 14 residues. Per the germline V gene, CDR1 is LNHDA and CDR2 is SQIVND (reference sequence). CDR3 bases: TGTGCCAGTAGTGGGACAGGATATAATTCACCCCTCCACTTT. Protein: CASSGTGYNSPLHF.

This sequence joins TRBV11-2 and TRBJ2-4; D tentatively fits TRBD1 or TRBD2 (5 bases each). The CDR3 runs to 13 residues. From germline, CDR1 is SGHAT and CDR2 FQNNGV. V dropped 6 bases and J dropped 12 bases, with 18 bases sitting between them. The CDR3 protein is CASRKEGQGTQYF. DNA for the CDR3: TGTGCCAGCAGAAAAGAGGGGCAGGGCACTCAGTACTTC.

The chain joins TRBV2 to TRBJ2-7; TRBD1 is a possible D gene (5 bases). This CDR3 region has 12 residues. Trimming shortened V by 6 bases and J by 0 bases, and 6 bases separated the two germline ends. From germline, CDR1 is SNHLY and CDR2 FYNNEI. Here the CDR3 reads CASRGDSYEQYF. DNA for the CDR3: TGTGCCAGCAGAGGGGACTCCTACGAGCAGTACTTC.

The chain couples TRBV4-1 to TRBJ1-5, with D uncertain. Per the germline V gene, CDR1 is MGHRA and CDR2 is YSYEKL. The CDR3 runs 14 residues. V was clipped by 3 bases and J by 5 bases, with 11 bases between them. The CDR3 protein is CASSHPTGDQPQHF. CDR3 in DNA: TGCGCCAGCAGCCATCCTACCGGGGATCAGCCCCAGCATTTT.

The V gene is TRBV6-5, the J gene TRBJ2-2, with D maybe TRBD2 (7 bases). Per the germline V gene, CDR1 is MNHEY and CDR2 is SVGAGI. This CDR3 has 16 residues. Deletions cut 1 base from V and 4 bases from J, with 13 bases between. This CDR3 is CASSYWRGRGTGELFF. Written as DNA, the CDR3 is TGTGCCAGCAGTTACTGGCGGGGGCGGGGCACCGGGGAGCTGTTTTTT.